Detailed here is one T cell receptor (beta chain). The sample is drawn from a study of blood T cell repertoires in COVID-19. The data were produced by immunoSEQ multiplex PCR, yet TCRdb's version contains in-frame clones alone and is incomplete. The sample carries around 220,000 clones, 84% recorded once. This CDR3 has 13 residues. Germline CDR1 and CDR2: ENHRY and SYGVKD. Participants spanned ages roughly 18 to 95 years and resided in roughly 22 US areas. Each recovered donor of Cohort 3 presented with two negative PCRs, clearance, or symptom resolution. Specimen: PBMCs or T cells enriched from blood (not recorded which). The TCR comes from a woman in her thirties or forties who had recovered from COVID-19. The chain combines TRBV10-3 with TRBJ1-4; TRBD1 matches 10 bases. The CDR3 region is CTTRTGGSEKLFF. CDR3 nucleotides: TGTACCACCCGGACAGGGGGGAGTGAAAAACTGTTTTTT.